What follows are 15 T cell receptor beta chains derived from one specimen sequenced in a study of T-cell reconstitution after alpha-beta-depleted transplantation in children. Library preparation (for TCRbeta) was performed with unique molecular identifiers. TCRdb reprocessed the PCR reads via MiXCR and lists one record per CDR3 protein. The sample carries hundreds of thousands of distinct CDR3 sequences, about 17% recorded once. The sample was PBMCs from the stem cell graft donor, taken from the stem cell graft. Receptors originate from a human donor who donated a stem cell graft to a child with acute lymphoblastic leukemia.

The chain carries TRBV10-1 and TRBJ2-5, with D possibly being TRBD1 (5 bases). Trimming took 2 bases from V and 5 from J, leaving 9 bases between them. This CDR3 has 13 amino acids. In germline, CDR1 is WNHNN, CDR2 SYGVQD (reference sequence). This CDR3 is CASSEAKGETQYF. The CDR3 DNA reads as TGCGCCAGCAGTGAGGCTAAGGGGGAGACCCAGTACTTC.

The chain employs TRBV4-1 and TRBJ2-1; 8 bases are shared with TRBD1. V gave up 2 bases and J gave up 7 bases; unmatched junction bases: 19. The CDR3 loop spans 19 amino acids. Germline assignment: CDR1 MGHRA and CDR2 YSYEKL. CDR3 in DNA: TGCGCCAGCAGCCAAATGGGTACGTTGTGGACAGGGAGGTTGAATGAGCAGTTCTTC. Its protein product is CASSQMGTLWTGRLNEQFF.

This clonotype was seen more than once but under ten times. The chain combines TRBV12-3 or TRBV12-4 with TRBJ1-5; 8 positions agree with TRBD1. This CDR3 spans 16 amino acids. Losses at the gene ends were 5 bases for V and 4 bases for J; bases not matched to a gene: 10. CDR3 nucleotide sequence: TGTGCCAGCAGTCATTCCCGGACAGGGCTAAATCAGCCCCAGCATTTT. It specifies CASSHSRTGLNQPQHF.

V is TRBV20-1 and J is TRBJ1-4; D is unresolved. The CDR3 length is 15 residues. With 3 bases removed from V and 7 bases from J, the gap between germline ends came to 18 bases. Germline CDR1 DFQATT, CDR2 SNEGSKA (reference sequence). The CDR3 reads CSASPHGSSIEKLFF. Here the CDR3 DNA reads TGCAGTGCTAGCCCCCATGGGTCTTCGATTGAAAAACTGTTTTTT.

This chain joins TRBV5-1 and TRBJ2-2; 7 positions match TRBD1. Germline-derived CDR1 and CDR2 are SGHRS and YFSETQ. The CDR3 sequence is 14 residues long. J gave up 5 bases and V 4 bases, and 5 bases lay outside the gene matches. In DNA form, the CDR3 reads TGCGCCAGCAGCGTAGCACAGGGGACCGGGGAGCTGTTTTTT. It encodes CASSVAQGTGELFF.

This clonotype was observed a few times. The rearrangement uses TRBV14 and TRBJ1-2; D unclear. The V gene's germline CDR1 is SGHDN and CDR2 FVKESK. Trimming removed 0 bases at V and 8 bases at J, with 10 bases between. CDR3 length: 13 residues. The CDR3 spells CASSQERRLGYTF. The CDR3 nucleotides read TGTGCCAGCAGCCAAGAAAGACGTCTGGGCTACACCTTC.

This chain links TRBV14 with TRBJ2-3; D unclear. V was trimmed by 4 bases and J by 2 bases, leaving 10 bases between them. From germline, CDR1 is SGHDN and CDR2 FVKESK. This CDR3 is 14 amino acids long. CDR3 in amino acids: CASSPGPPTDTQYF. The CDR3 nucleotides are TGTGCCAGCAGCCCCGGACCACCCACAGATACGCAGTATTTT.

The chain is built from TRBV5-6 and TRBJ2-3, with D possibly being TRBD2 (5 bases). The CDR3 extends over 15 amino acids. The V and J ends lost 4 bases and 1 base respectively, with 13 bases between them. The germline CDR1 and CDR2 sequences are SGHDT and YYEEEE. The CDR3 sequence: CASSPSAAGTDTQYF. The CDR3 coding sequence is TGTGCCAGCAGCCCGTCAGCGGCGGGCACAGATACGCAGTATTTT.

Only a few counts were recorded for this clonotype. This chain joins TRBV7-2 and TRBJ1-5; D not certain. This CDR3 has 15 residues. Trimming removed 5 bases at V and 2 bases at J, with 13 bases between. Germline V gene sequence: CDR1 SGHTA, CDR2 FQGNSA. The CDR3 loop reads CASSLPALGNQPQHF. CDR3 DNA sequence: TGTGCCAGCAGCCTACCGGCTCTGGGCAATCAGCCCCAGCATTTT.

This clonotype turned up a few times. This chain joins TRBV9 and TRBJ2-7, with TRBD2 identical over 10 bases. With 0 bases clipped from V and 2 bases from J, the junction kept 2 bases outside the gene matches. This CDR3 is built from 15 residues. Germline CDR1 SGDLS, CDR2 YYNGEE. The CDR3 DNA reads as TGTGCCAGCAGCGTAGCTAGCGGGGGAGCCTACGAGCAGTACTTC. Translation: CASSVASGGAYEQYF.

V and J are TRBV20-1 and TRBJ2-1, with D hard to call. The CDR3 spans 16 residues. V dropped 5 bases and J dropped 7 bases, with 24 bases sitting between them. Germline assignment: CDR1 DFQATT and CDR2 SNEGSKA (reference sequence). This chain's CDR3 is CSADLLLTRGLNEQFF. CDR3 coding DNA: TGCAGTGCTGACCTCTTACTAACCCGAGGCCTGAATGAGCAGTTCTTC.

The chain uses TRBV18 and TRBJ1-5; D remains ambiguous. V lost 4 bases and J lost 3, with 4 bases in between. The CDR3 is 12 residues long. CDR1 and CDR2 from the germline V gene are KGHSH and LQKENI. CDR3 region: CASSQANQPQHF. The CDR3 DNA sequence: TGTGCCAGCTCACAGGCCAATCAGCCCCAGCATTTT.

This clonotype has just a few counts. The chain carries TRBV25-1 and TRBJ2-5; D is possibly TRBD1 (6 bases). Germline CDR1 MGHDK, CDR2 SYGVNS. The CDR3 is made up of 14 amino acids. V was cut by 2 bases and J by 5 bases, with 12 bases left in between. CDR3 amino acids: CASSEPSQGETQYF. For the CDR3, the DNA is TGTGCCAGCAGTGAACCCAGTCAGGGGGAGACCCAGTACTTC.

This clonotype was seen more than once but under ten times. The rearrangement links TRBV4-1 to TRBJ2-3, with a weak D call TRBD2 (7 bases). The CDR3 covers 17 residues. CDR1 MGHRA and CDR2 YSYEKL come from the germline V gene. V lost 4 bases to trimming and J lost 2 bases, with 19 bases between them. The CDR3 coding sequence is TGCGCCAGCAGCCGCACAGGAGGGGGAGGGCCCACAGATACGCAGTATTTT. This gives the protein CASSRTGGGGPTDTQYF.

This clonotype was seen more than once but under ten times. The genes are TRBV6-5 and TRBJ2-7; D gene ambiguous. CDR3 length: 10 amino acids. The V and J ends lost 8 bases and 2 bases respectively, with 4 bases between them. Germline CDR1 MNHEY, CDR2 SVGAGI. The CDR3 loop reads CASLPYEQYF. The CDR3 DNA reads TGTGCCAGCTTACCCTACGAGCAGTACTTC.